This T cell receptor (beta chain) was recovered during a study of T cell changes during pregnancy in multiple sclerosis. Some clones are missing from TCRdb's copy, which holds only in-frame ones; the method was immunoSEQ multiplex PCR. The sample includes approximately 29,000 clones, just over 90% of them seen just once. V gave up 1 base and J gave up 6 bases, with 10 bases separating them. The CDR3 runs to 14 residues. Germline V lookup: CDR1 LGHNA, CDR2 YSLEER. The specimen was CD8+ T cells from peripheral blood mononuclear cells, collected before pregnancy. This sequence originates from a female donor with multiple sclerosis, enrolled in a pregnancy study. The chain has TRBV4-3 and TRBJ1-5; D perhaps matches TRBD1 (6 bases). This CDR3 reads CASSQVRGSQPQHF. As DNA, the CDR3 is TGCGCCAGCAGCCAAGTAAGGGGGTCTCAGCCCCAGCATTTT.